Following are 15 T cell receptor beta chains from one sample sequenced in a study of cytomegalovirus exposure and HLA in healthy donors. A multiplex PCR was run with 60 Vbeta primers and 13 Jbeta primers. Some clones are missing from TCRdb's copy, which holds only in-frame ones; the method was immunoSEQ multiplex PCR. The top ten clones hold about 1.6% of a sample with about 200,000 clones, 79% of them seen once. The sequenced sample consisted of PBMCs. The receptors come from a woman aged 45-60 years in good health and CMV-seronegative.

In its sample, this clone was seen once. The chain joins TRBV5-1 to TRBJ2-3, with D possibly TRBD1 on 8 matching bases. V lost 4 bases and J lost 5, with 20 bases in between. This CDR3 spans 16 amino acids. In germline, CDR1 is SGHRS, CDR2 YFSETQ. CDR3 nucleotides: TGCGCCAGCAGCCTGTCAAATACAGGGGGGGGAGATACGCAGTATTTT. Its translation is CASSLSNTGGGDTQYF.

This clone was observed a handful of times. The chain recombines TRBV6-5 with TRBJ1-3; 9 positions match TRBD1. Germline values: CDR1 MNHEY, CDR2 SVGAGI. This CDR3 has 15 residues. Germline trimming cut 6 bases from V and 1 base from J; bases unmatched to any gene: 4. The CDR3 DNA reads TGTGCCAGCAGGCGGGACAGGGTATCTGGAAACACCATATATTTT. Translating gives CASRRDRVSGNTIYF.

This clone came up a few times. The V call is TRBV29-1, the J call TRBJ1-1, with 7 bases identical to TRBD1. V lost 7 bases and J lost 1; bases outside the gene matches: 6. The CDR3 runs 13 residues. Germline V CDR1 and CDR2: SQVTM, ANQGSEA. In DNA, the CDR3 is TGCAGCGGAAGACAGGGTTGGAACACTGAAGCTTTCTTT. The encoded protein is CSGRQGWNTEAFF.

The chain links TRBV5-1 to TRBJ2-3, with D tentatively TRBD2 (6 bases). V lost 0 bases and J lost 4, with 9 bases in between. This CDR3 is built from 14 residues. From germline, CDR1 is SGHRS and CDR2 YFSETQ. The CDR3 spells CASSLVSGSDTQYF. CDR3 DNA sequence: TGCGCCAGCAGCTTGGTAAGCGGGTCAGATACGCAGTATTTT.

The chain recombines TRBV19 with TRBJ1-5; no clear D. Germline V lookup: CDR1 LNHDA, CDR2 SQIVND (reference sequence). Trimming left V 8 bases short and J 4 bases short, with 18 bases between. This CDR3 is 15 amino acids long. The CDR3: CASGPVIRGNQPQHF. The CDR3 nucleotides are TGTGCCAGTGGACCGGTCATCCGAGGGAATCAGCCCCAGCATTTT.

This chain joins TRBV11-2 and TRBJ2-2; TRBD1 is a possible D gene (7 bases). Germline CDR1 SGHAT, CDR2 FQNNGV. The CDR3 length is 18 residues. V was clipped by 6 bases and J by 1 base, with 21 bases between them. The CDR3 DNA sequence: TGTGCCAGCAGAACGGAGAGGGGGGACAGAAAGAACACCGGGGAGCTGTTTTTT. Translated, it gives CASRTERGDRKNTGELFF.

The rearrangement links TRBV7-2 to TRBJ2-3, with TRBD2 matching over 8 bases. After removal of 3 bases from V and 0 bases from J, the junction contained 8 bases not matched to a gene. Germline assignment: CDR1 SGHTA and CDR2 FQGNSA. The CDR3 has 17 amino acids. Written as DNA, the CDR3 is TGTGCCAGCAGCTTGTCCACTAGCGGCCTTAGCACAGATACGCAGTATTTT. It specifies CASSLSTSGLSTDTQYF.

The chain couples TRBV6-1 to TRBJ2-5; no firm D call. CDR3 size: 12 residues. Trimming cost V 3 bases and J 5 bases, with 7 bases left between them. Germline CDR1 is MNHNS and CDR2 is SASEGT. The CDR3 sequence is CASSDTVETQYF. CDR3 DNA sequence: TGTGCCAGCAGTGATACAGTGGAGACCCAGTACTTC.

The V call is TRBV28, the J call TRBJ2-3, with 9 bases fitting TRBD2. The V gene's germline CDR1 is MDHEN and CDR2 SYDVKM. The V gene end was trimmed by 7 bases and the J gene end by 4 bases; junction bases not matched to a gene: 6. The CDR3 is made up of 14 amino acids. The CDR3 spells CASTDAGGPDTQYF. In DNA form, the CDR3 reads TGTGCCAGCACCGATGCGGGAGGGCCAGATACGCAGTATTTT.

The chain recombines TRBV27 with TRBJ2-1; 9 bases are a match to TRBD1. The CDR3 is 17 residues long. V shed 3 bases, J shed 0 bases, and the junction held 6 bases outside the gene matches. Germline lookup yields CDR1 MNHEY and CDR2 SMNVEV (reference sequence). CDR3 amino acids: CASSFGDRVASYNEQFF. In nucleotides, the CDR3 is TGTGCCAGCAGTTTCGGGGACAGGGTTGCCTCCTACAATGAGCAGTTCTTC.

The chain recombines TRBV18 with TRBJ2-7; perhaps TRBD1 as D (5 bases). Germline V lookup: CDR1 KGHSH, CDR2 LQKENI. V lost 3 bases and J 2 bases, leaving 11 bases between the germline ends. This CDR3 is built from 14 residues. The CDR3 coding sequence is TGTGCCAGCTCACCGTTGGGGCAGACCTACGAGCAGTACTTC. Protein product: CASSPLGQTYEQYF.

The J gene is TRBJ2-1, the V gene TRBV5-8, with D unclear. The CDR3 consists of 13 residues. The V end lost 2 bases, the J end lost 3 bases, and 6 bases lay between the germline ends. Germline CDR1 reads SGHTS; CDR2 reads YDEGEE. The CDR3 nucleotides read TGTGCCAGCAGCTTTGGCCGCTACAATGAGCAGTTCTTC. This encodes CASSFGRYNEQFF.

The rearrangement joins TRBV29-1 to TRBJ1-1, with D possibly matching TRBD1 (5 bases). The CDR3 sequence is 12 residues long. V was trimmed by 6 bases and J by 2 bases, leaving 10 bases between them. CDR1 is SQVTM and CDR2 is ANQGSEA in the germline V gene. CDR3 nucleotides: TGCAGCGTCCACACAGGTAACACTGAAGCTTTCTTT. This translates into CSVHTGNTEAFF.

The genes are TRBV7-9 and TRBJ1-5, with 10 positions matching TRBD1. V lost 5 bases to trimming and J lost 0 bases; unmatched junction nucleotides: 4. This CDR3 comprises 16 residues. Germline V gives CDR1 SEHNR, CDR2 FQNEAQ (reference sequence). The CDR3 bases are TGTGCCAGCAGCCGGGGACAGGGGAATAGCAATCAGCCCCAGCATTTT. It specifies CASSRGQGNSNQPQHF.

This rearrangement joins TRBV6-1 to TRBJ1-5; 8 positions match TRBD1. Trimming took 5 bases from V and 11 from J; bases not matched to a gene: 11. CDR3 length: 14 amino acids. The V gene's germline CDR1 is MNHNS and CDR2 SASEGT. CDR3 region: CASSSNAGGQAQHF. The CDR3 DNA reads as TGTGCCAGCAGTTCCAACGCAGGGGGCCAGGCCCAGCATTTT.